The present TCR beta chain was sequenced within a study of cytomegalovirus exposure and HLA in healthy donors. Whole-study findings and limits: Most subjects' HLA-A and HLA-B alleles were reportedly predicted from TCR beta sequences. The listing of approximately 160 TCR beta chains classed them as cytomegalovirus-associated.

60 Vbeta and 13 Jbeta primers were used in PCR. Libraries were prepared by immunoSEQ multiplex PCR; TCRdb keeps only in-frame clonotypes and omits some of them. The data show more than 80,000 clones, about 70% seen once. Comments on this clone: Antigen unknown.

The V segment lost 6 bases and the J segment 1 base; nucleotides outside the gene matches: 15. The CDR3 is made up of 19 amino acids. Germline V gene data show CDR1 as LNHDA and CDR2 as SQIVND (reference sequence). The J gene is TRBJ2-6, the V gene TRBV19; 7 nucleotides line up with TRBD2. Specimen: PBMCs. The receptor was derived from a human donor in good health. CDR3 in amino acids: CASRYSRRTSISGANVLTF. CDR3 sequence (DNA): TGTGCCAGTAGATACTCTCGTAGGACTAGTATATCTGGGGCCAACGTCCTGACTTTC.